These 19 T cell receptor beta chains share one sample of origin, sequenced in a study of blood T cells in healthy people across ages. PCR was performed a second time for roughly 7 to 11 cycles using a sample-barcoded 5' primer and a J-beta primer mix. One entry per CDR3 protein, called by TCRdb with MiXCR from the 5' RACE reads. The table includes approximately 800,000 distinct CDR3 sequences, 58% detected once. Sequenced sample: blood. These receptors all stem from a man younger than 40 in good health.

This chain links TRBV3-1 with TRBJ1-2; D is possibly TRBD1 (5 bases). CDR1 and CDR2 (germline): LGHDT, YNNKEL (reference sequence). The V end was cut by 0 bases, the J end by 7 bases, with 15 bases between. The CDR3 is 15 amino acids. CDR3 in amino acids: CASSQETARGSGYTF. CDR3 DNA: TGTGCCAGCAGCCAAGAGACAGCCCGTGGCTCTGGCTACACCTTC.

This clonotype came up a few times. J is TRBJ2-5 and V is TRBV4-1; D may be TRBD1 (6 bases). This CDR3 spans 14 amino acids. CDR1 MGHRA and CDR2 YSYEKL come from the germline V gene. With 4 bases removed from V and 2 bases from J, the gap between germline ends came to 11 bases. CDR3 DNA: TGCGCCAGCAGCCCCGGGACAAGACAAGAGACCCAGTACTTC. Residues: CASSPGTRQETQYF.

J is TRBJ2-1 and V is TRBV25-1; D possibly corresponds to TRBD1 (6 bases). CDR1 is MGHDK, CDR2 SYGVNS, per germline. This CDR3 is 13 amino acids long. V shed 6 bases and J shed 10 bases, with 16 bases lying between them. Written as DNA, the CDR3 is TGTGCCAGCAGGACAGGCCCCCCGGGAGAGCAGTTCTTC. Protein product: CASRTGPPGEQFF.

This clonotype was seen a few times. This chain joins TRBV28 and TRBJ2-7; D possibly corresponds to TRBD2 (5 bases). Trimming cost V 5 bases and J 7 bases, with 18 bases left between them. Germline V gives CDR1 MDHEN, CDR2 SYDVKM. CDR3 size: 14 residues. For the CDR3, the DNA is TGTGCCAGCAGTGTGACCCTAATCTCGGGGGAGCAGTACTTC. This translates into CASSVTLISGEQYF. The full variable domain, completed using reference TRBV28 and TRBJ2-7, is DVKVTQSSRYLVKRTGEKVFLECVQDMDHENMFWYRQDPGLGLRLIYFSYDVKMKEKGDIPEGYSVSREKKERFSLILESASTNQTSMYLCASSVTLISGEQYFGPGTRLTVT.

The J gene is TRBJ2-3, the V gene TRBV5-8; D remains ambiguous. With 0 bases removed from V and 3 bases from J, the gap between germline ends came to 8 bases. Per the germline V gene, CDR1 is SGHTS and CDR2 is YDEGEE. The CDR3 is 14 amino acids. Here the CDR3 reads CASSLVYKTDTQYF. The CDR3 region has the DNA TGTGCCAGCAGCTTGGTTTATAAAACAGATACGCAGTATTTT.

The chain recombines TRBV6-6 with TRBJ2-4, with a tentative D call TRBD2 (5 bases). Germline V lookup: CDR1 MNHNY, CDR2 SVGAGI (reference sequence). The CDR3 totals 17 residues. Trimming stripped 0 bases from V and 3 bases from J, with 15 bases between. This chain's CDR3 is CASSYSKGIGDKNIQYF. The CDR3 DNA sequence: TGTGCCAGCAGTTACTCGAAAGGGATCGGGGACAAAAACATTCAGTACTTC.

This clonotype was observed a handful of times. This chain links TRBV6-6 with TRBJ1-4, with TRBD1 matching 7 bases. The CDR3 extends over 13 amino acids. After removal of 5 bases from V and 7 bases from J, the junction contained 4 bases not matched to a gene. Germline V gene sequence: CDR1 MNHNY, CDR2 SVGAGI (reference sequence). CDR3 amino acids: CASSKDRAEKLFF. CDR3 nucleotides: TGTGCCAGCAGTAAAGACAGGGCTGAAAAACTGTTTTTT.

For the CDR3, the DNA is TGCGCCAGCAGCTTGGCCGACCGGTCCCAAGAGACCCAGTACTTC. It specifies CASSLADRSQETQYF. The gene calls are TRBV5-1 and TRBJ2-5, with D hard to call. V lost 0 bases to trimming and J lost 1 base, with 10 bases between them. CDR1 is SGHRS and CDR2 is YFSETQ in the germline V gene. This CDR3 contains 15 residues. Based on the CDR3 plus reference TRBV5-1 and TRBJ2-5, the full variable domain is KAGVTQTPRYLIKTRGQQVTLSCSPISGHRSVSWYQQTPGQGLQFLFEYFSETQRNKGNFPGRFSGRQFSNSRSEMNVSTLELGDSALYLCASSLADRSQETQYFGPGTRLLVL.

The genes are TRBV4-1 and TRBJ2-3; TRBD2 aligns across 10 bases. V lost 6 bases, J lost 1 base, and 7 bases stayed unmatched. This CDR3 spans 16 amino acids. Looked up from germline, CDR1 is MGHRA and CDR2 is YSYEKL. CDR3 amino acids: CASRGSGGYGTDTQYF. CDR3 nucleotide sequence: TGCGCCAGCAGGGGTAGCGGGGGGTATGGCACAGATACGCAGTATTTT.

The chain employs TRBV5-6 and TRBJ1-1; 7 bases align to TRBD1. V shed 6 bases, J shed 4 bases, and the junction held 12 bases outside the gene matches. Germline V gene sequence: CDR1 SGHDT, CDR2 YYEEEE. The CDR3 covers 15 residues. CDR3 in DNA: TGTGCCAGCAACACCCCCGGGGACAGATTCACTGAAGCTTTCTTT. Its protein is CASNTPGDRFTEAFF.

This clonotype was picked up one time. The chain employs TRBV12-3 or TRBV12-4 and TRBJ2-7, with 9 positions matching TRBD2. V lost 7 bases and J lost 0; bases outside the gene matches: 7. This CDR3 region has 15 residues. Here the CDR3 reads CASKYSGGTSYEQYF. In nucleotides, the CDR3 is TGTGCCAGCAAGTATAGCGGGGGCACCTCCTACGAGCAGTACTTC.

This sequence joins TRBV6-5 and TRBJ2-5; D is perhaps TRBD2 (5 bases). Germline-derived CDR1 and CDR2 are MNHEY and SVGAGI. The CDR3 length is 15 residues. The ends were cut back, 3 bases at V and 5 bases at J, with 16 bases in the middle. CDR3 region: CASSYMVAPPETQYF. CDR3 DNA sequence: TGTGCCAGCAGTTATATGGTAGCGCCTCCGGAGACCCAGTACTTC.

This clonotype was seen more than once but under ten times. V usage is TRBV29-1 and J usage is TRBJ1-1; no definite D call. The V gene lost 7 bases and the J gene lost 5 bases, with 14 bases spanning the gap. Germline CDR1 is SQVTM and CDR2 is ANQGSEA. This CDR3 region has 12 residues. The CDR3 loop is CSALDPKTEAFF. The CDR3 coding sequence is TGCAGCGCTTTGGACCCTAAGACTGAAGCTTTCTTT.

A few counts support this clonotype. The V call is TRBV2, the J call TRBJ2-7, with 8 bases lining up with TRBD1. Matching the DNA end better, TRBJ2-5 makes the J call doubtful. The CDR3 is 13 residues long. Germline CDR1 SNHLY, CDR2 FYNNEI. The CDR3 reads CASRSGGRETQYF. The CDR3, as DNA: TGTGCCAGCAGATCAGGGGGCCGGGAGACCCAGTACTTC.

The chain has TRBV11-2 and TRBJ1-2, with D unclear. This CDR3 is 13 amino acids long. V lost 5 bases to trimming and J lost 8 bases, with 15 bases between them. Germline V CDR1 and CDR2: SGHAT, FQNNGV. The CDR3 region is CASSLDDKGGYTF. The CDR3 nucleotides read TGTGCCAGCAGCCTGGACGATAAAGGGGGCTACACCTTC.

This clonotype appeared a few times. The CDR3 DNA reads TGTGCCAGCAGCTTAAAGACTCTCCATACGCAGTATTTT. Translating gives CASSLKTLHTQYF. This rearrangement joins TRBV7-2 to TRBJ2-3, with D hard to call. The germline V and J ends were trimmed by 2 bases and 7 bases, with 10 bases remaining between them. Germline assignment: CDR1 SGHTA and CDR2 FQGNSA. The CDR3 is 13 amino acids. The whole variable domain, filled in from reference TRBV7-2 and TRBJ2-3, reads GAGVSQSPSNKVTEKGKDVELRCDPISGHTALYWYRQSLGQGLEFLIYFQGNSAPDKSGLPSDRFSAERTGGSVSTLTIQRTQQEDSAVYLCASSLKTLHTQYFGPGTRLTVL.

This clonotype turned up a few times. The rearrangement links TRBV20-1 to TRBJ2-3; 10 bases are shared with TRBD2. The CDR3 extends over 16 amino acids. The V gene end was trimmed by 3 bases and the J gene end by 4 bases; junction bases not matched to a gene: 10. Germline CDR1 DFQATT, CDR2 SNEGSKA (reference sequence). CDR3 loop: CSASVWVAGGADTQYF. The CDR3 DNA follows: TGCAGTGCTAGTGTTTGGGTAGCGGGAGGAGCAGATACGCAGTATTTT.

The chain joins TRBV2 to TRBJ2-1, with D possibly matching TRBD1 (5 bases). From germline, CDR1 is SNHLY and CDR2 FYNNEI. This CDR3 region has 12 residues. The CDR3: CAISQANYEQFF. The CDR3 DNA reads as TGTGCGATTTCACAGGCGAACTATGAGCAGTTCTTC.

The chain is built from TRBV7-9 and TRBJ2-3; TRBD2 agrees at 8 bases. Trimming took 6 bases from V and 1 from J; bases not matched to a gene: 6. CDR3 length: 15 amino acids. The V gene's germline CDR1 is SEHNR and CDR2 FQNEAQ (reference sequence). The CDR3 DNA sequence: TGTGCCAGCAGTCCAACCGGGGGGGGCACAGATACGCAGTATTTT. It encodes CASSPTGGGTDTQYF.